This T cell receptor beta chain was retrieved from a study of cytomegalovirus exposure and HLA in healthy donors (dated by TCRdb to the late 2010s). Context from the whole study: In an earlier analysis of some 610 of the donors, approximately 300 Gb of sequence data and 100 million or so unique TCR beta sequences from roughly 190 million T cells were reported. Genome-wide SNP genotypes for about 60% of the 666 donors were used in a later genetic analysis, which treated that subset as a discovery cohort. The study profiled the T cell repertoires of 500 to 800 subjects by immunosequencing and related them to cytomegalovirus serostatus. All discovery cohort repertoires had been generated using a single sequencing platform. A later analysis re-examined previously published TCR beta repertoires from more than 600 donors and added high-resolution HLA genotyping to investigate patterns of TCR occurrence. Rather than drawing on any new phenotypic data, the later analysis identified candidate immune exposures from TCR beta sequences and the way those sequences occurred across donors. Typing coverage differed by locus: A, B, C, DRB1 and DQB1 were typed in roughly 620-640 donors, DQA1 in 500 to 550, DPA1 in 600 to 610, and DPB1 in around 440. To decide whether each TCR beta V gene segment behaved as functional or pseudogenic, an earlier analysis of fewer than 750 of the donors relied on high-throughput TCR beta sequencing. The aim of the study was to test whether cataloging public T cell receptors could identify signatures of past pathogen exposure. Of the 398 genotyped donors, around 81% fell in the genetic ancestry cluster associated with self-reported Caucasian donors. HLA typing covered class I and class II loci at four-digit resolution. Roughly 320 gigabases of sequencing data and 75 million to 85 million unique TCR sequences made up an early release that covered approximately 650 HLA-typed donors. To predict cytomegalovirus infection status, the study brought together high-throughput TCR immunosequencing, statistical association of individual TCRs with disease status, and machine learning. Roughly 5 DR-DQ haplotypes were treated as single units for association and clustering because of strong linkage in the cohort. Donor age, sex, ethnicity and CMV serostatus were collected together with the repertoire data. In addition to the first cohort of approximately 670 subjects, a separate validation cohort of 120 different subjects was used. Across 300 to 500 genotyped donors of the cohort, an average of approximately 200,000 unique TCR beta nucleotide sequences per donor were sequenced, and roughly 20% of those sequences were non-productive. Summary of the overall study and its limitations: The presence/absence analyses assumed that sequencing depth was roughly uniform across donors, and that assumption may not be true. Across donors, most TCR sequences were observed very rarely, whereas some public TCRs were present in many individuals. When HLA alleles, especially DR and DQ, strongly co-occurred, attributing TCR associations to individual alleles was difficult. V-gene and J-gene trimming of TCR beta chains was associated with a missense DCLRE1C variant in a later genetic analysis, and the association was replicated in an independent cohort. The classifier was reported to diagnose cytomegalovirus status with high specificity and sensitivity in both the original cohort and the validation cohort. A few of the identified cytomegalovirus-associated TCR beta chains were confirmed in vitro to be specific for cytomegalovirus antigens. A further reported finding was that TCR beta sequences accurately predicted the HLA-A and HLA-B alleles for most subjects in the first cohort. In the study, roughly 160 TCR beta chains were listed as associated with cytomegalovirus. A later analysis associated about 17,000 TCR beta sequences with specific HLA alleles at a false discovery rate of 0.05. Linkage disequilibrium might explain the correlated functional status among segregating V segments, but an unknown experimental factor could not be excluded. In an earlier analysis of more than 450 of the donors, most TCR beta V segments were observed in productive rearrangements about 87% or about 30% of the time, broadly matching IMGT annotations. Because counts were too low, 15 to 20 rarely observed V segments, including chromosome 9 orphons, were excluded from the earlier analysis of around 590 of the donors. According to a later analysis, most CMV-associated TCR beta chains appeared to be HLA-restricted, and the HLA associations seemed to be driven largely by CMV exposure. According to a later analysis, TCR association rates differed among HLA loci, with DRB1 alleles showing the most associated TCRs and HLA-C alleles showing the fewest. Because some donors lacked HLA typing at each locus, the association tests relied only on the typed subset. It was suggested by the authors that the approach could potentially be generalized to other disease states and immunological phenotypes. Only TCR beta chains were sequenced in this cohort, and the absence of alpha or paired-chain data limited detectable features. In a later analysis, HLA-associated TCR beta chains were found to be more clonally expanded and to have lower generation probabilities than equally common non-associated chains. In a later genetic analysis, fewer N-insertions in productive TCRs were reported among donors in an Asian-associated ancestry cluster than the approximately 670-donor mean. Immune exposure information for the cohort was limited to CMV serostatus. A cluster of highly shared sequence variants was judged likely to represent a technical artifact of the sequencing pipeline. A later analysis reported that several top co-occurrence clusters appeared linked to parvovirus B19, influenza, CMV and Epstein-Barr virus.

As for this clone: Its binding antigen is unknown. No clone much larger than this one lies a single base away; base qualities are absent.

In total, 666 healthy bone marrow donors made up the cohort. Cohort members were all nominally healthy when sampled, although unrecorded immune exposures were likely present. The donor tested CMV seropositive and was one of the 289 seropositive cohort members. Each donor provided a peripheral blood sample, and peripheral blood mononuclear cells were used for TCR beta sequencing. The Qiagen DNeasy Blood Extraction Kit was used to extract genomic DNA from the blood cell samples. Receptors were amplified or captured by the immunoSEQ multiplex PCR assay. A mixture of 60 forward primers for TCR Vbeta segments and 13 reverse primers for TCR Jbeta segments was used in the multiplex PCR. Amplification of the CDR3 region of rearranged TCR beta genes was performed with a multiplex PCR assay on genomic DNA. The amplified TCR beta libraries were sequenced on the Illumina HiSeq System as 87-base-pair reads. Under the source paper's analysis protocol: Across the 700 or so repertoires, a later analysis counted tens of millions of unique TCR beta chains, roughly 11 million of which were shared by at least two donors. Raw reads were error-corrected and collapsed into unique sequences with a nearest-neighbor algorithm that merged closely related sequences to remove PCR and sequencing errors. CDR3 sequences were aligned to IMGT reference sequences to assign V, D and J gene segments. For a sequence to be retained, a match of at least six nucleotides was required to both a V gene segment and a J gene segment. Rearrangements were called productive when the CDR3 lacked stop codons and stayed in frame with V and J; all others were non-productive. CDR3 was defined by IMGT convention, running from the second conserved V-encoded cysteine to the conserved J-encoded phenylalanine. Sequences without an unambiguous match to a single V gene segment were excluded from the earlier analysis of over 500 of the donors. In an earlier analysis of more than 500 of the donors, a V segment was called functional when productive rearrangements were above 56.7%, and segregating when the standard deviation between donors exceeded 5%. A statistical classification framework was built for diagnosing cytomegalovirus status from the catalog of TCR beta chain sequences. In a later analysis, TCR nucleotide sequences were compared against IMGT/GENE-DB human TR gene sequences so that V and J genes could be assigned. In a later analysis, CDR3 sequences and most-parsimonious VDJ recombination scenarios were assigned using the TCRdist pipeline. In a later analysis, each TCR beta chain was defined by its CDR3 amino acid sequence together with its V-gene family, and reads lacking a unique V-gene family were excluded. To address suspected cross-contamination and a sequencing artifact, a later analysis removed roughly 580 highly shared, low-generation-probability nucleotide sequences. A later analysis calculated a clonal expansion index for each public chain from normalized within-repertoire ranks of inferred template counts. In a later analysis, generation probabilities were computed with a VDJ recombination model fitted to out-of-frame rearrangements, and the resulting probabilities were checked against IGoR. In a later analysis, hypergeometric tests were used to score TCR-TCR, TCR-HLA and TCR-CMV co-occurrence, with a repertoire-size bias correction applied to TCR pairs. In a later analysis, false discovery rates were estimated by permuting HLA or CMV assignments 20 times. In a later analysis, co-occurring TCRs were grouped using DBSCAN, with TCRdist sequence similarity added in when clustering inside HLA-allele-positive subsets. Repertoires with fewer than 30,000 or more than 120,000 public chains, plus five repertoires with anomalous nucleotide sharing, were excluded from co-occurrence clustering. TCRdb took over this immuneACCESS table, retaining in-frame rearrangements with V and J assigned. Such tables are incomplete; in checked studies, under half of the missing clones stem from an unresolved V gene, and the remainder is unexplained. That table supplies the V and J calls and clone size; D and trimming were determined from the DNA. This sample comprises approximately 180,000 clones, about four fifths of them detected only once. Almost 7% of the sample is held by the ten biggest clonotypes.

The sequencing sample was made of PBMCs. The sequence was collected from a man aged 25 to 40 in good health and CMV-seropositive.

The CDR3 in this case is CSASQGTNEKLFF. The DNA is as follows: TGCAGCGCGTCCCAGGGAACTAATGAAAAACTGTTTTTT. The chain employs TRBV29-1 and TRBJ1-4, with a weak D call of TRBD1 (5 bases match). From the cysteine through the phenylalanine, the CDR3 covers 13 amino acids. The read is trimmed to its CDR3 DNA, 39 bases read in frame from base 1. Reading the germline V gene gives CDR1 SQVTM and CDR2 ANQGSEA. V and J are truncated by 7 bases and 1 base respectively, leaving an intervening sequence of 10 bases. Where the CDR3 stops, the reference TRBV29-1 and TRBJ1-4 genes take over; the full variable domain is SAVISQKPSRDICQRGTSLTIQCQVDSQVTMMFWYRQQPGQSLTLIATANQGSEATYESGFVIDKFPISRPNLTFSTLTVSNMSPEDSSIYLCSASQGTNEKLFFGSGTQLSVL.